A single sample is the source of the 9 T cell receptor beta chains below, sequenced in a study of blood T cell repertoires in COVID-19. The table came from immunoSEQ multiplex PCR; TCRdb's copy has only in-frame clones and leaves some out. There are roughly 63,000 clones in the sample; about 90% occur only once, and 2% to 2.5% lies in the top ten. The sequencing input was peripheral blood. The source is a human donor in a cohort sampled during active COVID-19.

V gene TRBV27 combines with J gene TRBJ2-2; TRBD2 matches at 12 bases. The V gene's germline CDR1 is MNHEY and CDR2 SMNVEV (reference sequence). The J segment lost 7 bases and the V segment lost 3 bases, leaving 3 bases of the junction unmatched. The CDR3 is 15 amino acids. As DNA, the CDR3 is TGTGCCAGCAGTTTGACTAGCGGGAGCCTCGGGGAGCTGTTTTTT. Its protein product is CASSLTSGSLGELFF.

CDR3 DNA sequence: TGTGCCAGCAGTTTCGAAGGACTGCAGTTCTTC. This sequence encodes CASSFEGLQFF. The V gene is TRBV28, the J gene TRBJ2-1; the D gene is possibly TRBD2 (5 bases). There are 11 residues in the CDR3. The V end lost 3 bases, the J end lost 12 bases, and 9 bases lay between the germline ends. Germline V gene lookup returns CDR1 MDHEN and CDR2 SYDVKM.

In DNA form, the CDR3 reads TGTGCCAGCTCACCGGGACAGGGCCACGAGCAGTACTTC. Protein sequence: CASSPGQGHEQYF. The chain couples TRBV18 to TRBJ2-7, with 9 bases lining up with TRBD1. V lost 3 bases to trimming and J lost 5 bases; unmatched junction nucleotides: 2. The CDR3 extends over 13 amino acids. The germline gives CDR1 KGHSH, CDR2 LQKENI.

The V call is TRBV5-8, the J call TRBJ1-5; a possible D gene is TRBD1 (6 bases). Germline lookup yields CDR1 SGHTS and CDR2 YDEGEE. Trimming stripped 2 bases from V and 4 bases from J, with 13 bases between. The CDR3 totals 15 residues. CDR3: CASSFGQSLNQPQHF. CDR3 nucleotides: TGTGCCAGCAGCTTCGGACAGAGCCTTAATCAGCCCCAGCATTTT.

The chain joins TRBV19 to TRBJ2-7; D is perhaps TRBD2 (5 bases). Germline V CDR1 and CDR2: LNHDA, SQIVND (reference sequence). V was pared by 5 bases and J by 3 bases, with 14 bases between. The CDR3 is 14 amino acids. CDR3 in amino acids: CASSQTIRNYEQYF. The CDR3 DNA follows: TGTGCCAGTAGTCAGACTATCAGGAACTACGAGCAGTACTTC.

The table lists this clone with a few counts. The chain employs TRBV2 and TRBJ2-3; TRBD2 aligns across 9 bases. The trim removed 7 bases at V and 8 bases at J, leaving 10 bases unmatched. Germline V lookup: CDR1 SNHLY, CDR2 FYNNEI. This CDR3 spans 14 amino acids. The CDR3 nucleotides are TGTGCCAGCATCCTAGCGGGGACCAAGGGTACGCAGTATTTT. Its protein is CASILAGTKGTQYF. The variable domain in full, completed from reference TRBV2 and TRBJ2-3, reads EPEVTQTPSHQVTQMGQEVILRCVPISNHLYFYWYRQILGQKVEFLVSFYNNEISEKSEIFDDQFSVERPDGSNFTLKIRSTKLEDSAMYFCASILAGTKGTQYFGPGTRLTVL.

The chain is built from TRBV27 and TRBJ2-7, with TRBD1 matching 9 bases. Germline V lookup: CDR1 MNHEY, CDR2 SMNVEV (reference sequence). The CDR3 loop spans 16 amino acids. The V and J ends lost 2 bases and 2 bases, in that order; junction bases with no gene match: 7. CDR3 coding DNA: TGTGCCAGCAGTTTAAGTCGGACAGGGGCTACCTACGAGCAGTACTTC. Its translation: CASSLSRTGATYEQYF.

This sequence joins TRBV5-6 and TRBJ1-1, with D possibly TRBD1 on 6 matching bases. The CDR3 contains 13 residues. V was clipped by 5 bases and J by 7 bases, with 15 bases between them. Germline CDR1 and CDR2: SGHDT and YYEEEE. Here the CDR3 reads CASSWDMKSEAFF. The CDR3 nucleotides are TGTGCCAGCAGTTGGGACATGAAGAGTGAAGCTTTCTTT. The whole variable domain, filled in from reference TRBV5-6 and TRBJ1-1, reads DAGVTQSPTHLIKTRGQQVTLRCSPKSGHDTVSWYQQALGQGPQFIFQYYEEEERQRGNFPDRFSGHQFPNYSSELNVNALLLGDSALYLCASSWDMKSEAFFGQGTRLTVV.

The chain's CDR3 is CASSYSAGNTIYF. The CDR3 coding sequence is TGTGCCAGCAGTTACTCAGCAGGGAACACCATATATTTT. This chain uses TRBV6-6 with TRBJ1-3, with D possibly TRBD1 on 5 matching bases. Trimming cost V 0 bases and J 7 bases, with 7 bases left between them. Per the germline V gene, CDR1 is MNHNY and CDR2 is SVGAGI (reference sequence). CDR3 length: 13 amino acids.